Listed below are T cell receptor beta chains from one sample, sequenced in a study of shared clonotypes between healthy human individuals. Libraries were prepared by immunoSEQ multiplex PCR; TCRdb keeps only in-frame clonotypes and omits some of them. The table shows around 610,000 clones, with approximately 96% occurring only once. Sequences were obtained from naive CD8+ T cells sorted from blood. The receptors stem from a woman aged 30 to 39 in good health. Each CDR3 is given with its conserved first and last residue. The D gene is left open where the match is weak. The size entry is marked missing in some rows and otherwise reads once, few, many or a size class.

>.|.|TRBJ2-3|TRBV25-1
TGTGCCAAGCAAGCGAGCCCTAGCACAGATACGCAGTATTTT
CAKQASPSTDTQYF
>.|once|TRBJ2-3|TRBV14
TGTGCCAGCAGCCAAGTCCAGGGCGATACGCAGTATTTT
CASSQVQGDTQYF
>.|.|TRBJ1-3|TRBV19
TGTGCCAGTAGTAAAAACCTTGGAAACACCATATATTTT
CASSKNLGNTIYF
>TRBD2|.|TRBJ2-1|TRBV4-1
TGCGCCAGCAGCCAAGATGGCAGCGGGGGAGGGAATGAGCAGTTCTTC
CASSQDGSGGGNEQFF
>TRBD2|.|TRBJ2-1|TRBV5-1
TGCGCCAGCAGCCATCGGACTAGCGGGAGTGGCGATGAGCAGTTCTTC
CASSHRTSGSGDEQFF
>.|.|TRBJ2-7|TRBV28
TGTGCCAGCAGTCCGCGGGACTTCTCAACCTACGAGCAGTACTTC
CASSPRDFSTYEQYF
>TRBD2|.|TRBJ2-7|TRBV6-6
TGTGCCAGCGGATCACTAGCGGACTCCTACGAGCAGTACTTC
CASGSLADSYEQYF
>.|.|TRBJ2-1|TRBV6-1
TGTGCCAGCGCCGGGACTCGCCAGATATACAATGAGCAGTTCTTC
CASAGTRQIYNEQFF
>.|.|TRBJ2-3|TRBV21-1
TGTGCCAGCAGCAAAGGAGGCGTTAGTCCGCCTGACACAGATACGCAGTATTTT
CASSKGGVSPPDTDTQYF
>.|.|TRBJ2-7|TRBV9
TGTGCCAGCAGCGTAGACGTAGGAACCGAGCAGTACTTC
CASSVDVGTEQYF
>.|.|TRBJ2-1|TRBV7-8
TGTGCCAGCAGCTTTACTAGCAATAACAATGAGCAGTTCTTC
CASSFTSNNNEQFF
>TRBD2|.|TRBJ2-7|TRBV4-1
TGCGCCAGCAGCCCTACTAGCGGGTTGAGGGGCGAGCAGTACTTC
CASSPTSGLRGEQYF
>.|.|TRBJ1-2|TRBV30
TGTGCCTGGACCCCCCCTCCTAGGGGGAGTTATGGCTACACCTTC
CAWTPPPRGSYGYTF
>.|.|TRBJ2-7|TRBV6-5
TGTGCCAGCAGTTACTCGATCGGACAGAGAGGGTACGAGCAGTACTTC
CASSYSIGQRGYEQYF
>.|.|TRBJ2-1|TRBV19
TGTGCCAGTAGTATGGTCCCGGGCAATGAGCAGTTCTTC
CASSMVPGNEQFF
>TRBD1|.|TRBJ2-6|TRBV28
TGTGCCAGCAGTTTACCCCTCCACGCAGGGGGCCGGGGGGCCAACGTCCTGACTTTC
CASSLPLHAGGRGANVLTF
>.|.|TRBJ2-5|TRBV19
TGTGCCAGTAGCTTAGTGGGGGAGACCCAGTACTTC
CASSLVGETQYF
>TRBD2|.|TRBJ2-2|TRBV4-1
TGCGCCAGCAGCCAGCGGGAGACCGGGGAGCTGTTTTTT
CASSQRETGELFF
>.|.|TRBJ2-1|TRBV27
TGTGCCAGCAGTCCCCTTAGCGCCGGTGAGCAGTTCTTC
CASSPLSAGEQFF
>.|.|TRBJ2-2|TRBV6-5
TGTGCCAGCAGTTACTCGAGGATGTCCGGGGAGCTGTTTTTT
CASSYSRMSGELFF
>TRBD2|.|TRBJ2-7|TRBV4-1
TGCGCCAGCAGCCAAACCGTCCGGGGACTAGCGAACGAGCAGTACTTC
CASSQTVRGLANEQYF
>.|.|TRBJ1-5|TRBV14
TGTGCCAGCAGCCCTGGGCAGGGGAGCAATCAGCCCCAGCATTTT
CASSPGQGSNQPQHF
>TRBD1|.|TRBJ2-7|TRBV19
TGTGCCAGTAGTATAGAATACAGGGGGCTCGACGAGCAGTACTTC
CASSIEYRGLDEQYF
>.|.|TRBJ2-7|TRBV5-6
TGTGCCAGCAGCTCGAGGTCCTACGAGCAGTACTTC
CASSSRSYEQYF
>.|.|TRBJ2-7|TRBV5-4
TGTGCCAGCAGCCCGGGGAGGAACTACGAGCAGTACTTC
CASSPGRNYEQYF
>.|.|TRBJ2-7|TRBV29-1
TGCAGCCTTAGGGACGGCGTTACCTACGAGCAGTACTTC
CSLRDGVTYEQYF
>TRBD2|.|TRBJ2-5|TRBV7-8
TGTGCCAGCAGCTTAGGAATAGCGGGAGATGTTAAACAGACCCAGTACTTC
CASSLGIAGDVKQTQYF
>.|.|TRBJ1-2|TRBV5-6
TGTGCCAGCAGCTTGGTGAAGGGCGGCTACACCTTC
CASSLVKGGYTF
>TRBD2|.|TRBJ2-3|TRBV7-9
TGTGCCAGCAGCTCCTCCCGAAGGCTAGCGGGAGATGCAGATACGCAGTATTTT
CASSSSRRLAGDADTQYF
>.|.|TRBJ2-3|TRBV12-5
TGTGCTAGTGTTCCTGAATCGTACACAGATACGCAGTATTTT
CASVPESYTDTQYF
>TRBD1|.|TRBJ1-2|TRBV5-8
TGTGCCAGCAGTCGTAGGACAGGGTCGAATGGCTACACCTTC
CASSRRTGSNGYTF
>TRBD2|.|TRBJ2-3|TRBV4-1
TGCGCCAGCAGCCAAGCTCTCGAGCGGGGGGCCGGAGATACGCAGTATTTT
CASSQALERGAGDTQYF
>TRBD2|.|TRBJ2-2|TRBV4-1
TGCGCCAGCAGCCAAGGACTAGCGGGATCTATCGCCGGGGAGCTGTTTTTT
CASSQGLAGSIAGELFF
>.|.|TRBJ1-2|TRBV6-5
TGTGCCAGCAGGACAGACGAGGACTATGGCTACACCTTC
CASRTDEDYGYTF
>.|.|TRBJ2-3|TRBV18
TGTGCCAGCTCACTACGGGACAACGTGGACCTGTATTTT
CASSLRDNVDLYF
>.|.|TRBJ2-7|TRBV5-6
TGTGCCAGCAGCTTAGGACAGAGTCCCTACGAGCAGTACTTC
CASSLGQSPYEQYF
>.|.|TRBJ2-4|TRBV28
TGTGCCAGCAGCGCTAGGTCTAGAGCCAAAAACATTCAGTACTTC
CASSARSRAKNIQYF
>.|.|TRBJ2-7|TRBV5-1
TGCGCCAGCAGCTTGGTAGGGTTTGAGGAGCAGTACTTC
CASSLVGFEEQYF
>TRBD1|.|TRBJ2-5|TRBV13
TGTGCCAGCAGCTCGACAGGGCAAGAGACCCAGTACTTC
CASSSTGQETQYF
>.|.|TRBJ2-1|TRBV27
TGTGCCAGTAAGGGTTGGGGAGACTACAATGAGCAGTTCTTC
CASKGWGDYNEQFF
>.|.|TRBJ1-2|TRBV28
TGTGCCAGCAGTTCCCACCCTCCGGGACACGCCGCTGGCTACACCTTC
CASSSHPPGHAAGYTF